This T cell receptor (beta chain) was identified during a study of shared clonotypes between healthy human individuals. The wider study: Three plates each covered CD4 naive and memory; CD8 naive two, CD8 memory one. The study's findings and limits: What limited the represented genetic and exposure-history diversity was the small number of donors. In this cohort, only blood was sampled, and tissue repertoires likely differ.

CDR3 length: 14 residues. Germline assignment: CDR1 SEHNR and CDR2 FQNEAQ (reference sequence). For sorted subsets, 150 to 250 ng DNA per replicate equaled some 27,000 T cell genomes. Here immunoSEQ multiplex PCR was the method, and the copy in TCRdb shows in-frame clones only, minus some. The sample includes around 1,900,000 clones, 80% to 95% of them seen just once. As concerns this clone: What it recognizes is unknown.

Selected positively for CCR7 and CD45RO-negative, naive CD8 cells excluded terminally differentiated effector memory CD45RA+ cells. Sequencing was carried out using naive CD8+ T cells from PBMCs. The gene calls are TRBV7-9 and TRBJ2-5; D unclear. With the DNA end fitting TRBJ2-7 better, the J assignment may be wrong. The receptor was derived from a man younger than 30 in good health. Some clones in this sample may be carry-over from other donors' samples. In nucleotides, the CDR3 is TGTGCCAGCAGCTTAGGCGGAACCTCCTACGAGCAGTACTTC. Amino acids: CASSLGGTSYEQYF.